This TCR beta chain was sequenced during a study of T cell clonality in common variable immunodeficiency. The data were produced by immunoSEQ multiplex PCR, yet TCRdb's version contains in-frame clones alone and is incomplete. The sample contains about 81,000 clones, none of them singletons. The CDR3 extends over 14 amino acids. Germline CDR1 is SGHTA and CDR2 is FQGTGA. With V trimmed by 4 bases and J by 5 bases, 3 bases remained unmatched. Study outcomes and limitations: Fewer deletions and N-nucleotide insertions were reportedly seen in common variable immunodeficiency TCR beta sequences. TCRbeta clonality was increased in CVID versus healthy controls. CVID subjects shared fewer TCRbeta clones than healthy controls did.

Donors gave 5 to 8 ml heparinized peripheral whole blood. This clone was recorded at least ten times. No antigen is known for it. The CDR3 extends 3 residues past the end of the read, so its final part is completed from the germline J gene. The chain is built from TRBV7-3 and TRBJ2-3; 10 nucleotides agree with TRBD2. The receptor was derived from a person aged 18 to 75 in good health. Sequenced: peripheral blood mononuclear cells. The part of the CDR3 DNA that was read is TGTGCCAGCAGCTCAGGACTAGCGGAAGATACG. This sequence encodes CASSSGLAEDT. Given in full, the CDR3 is CASSSGLAEDTQYF.